This is a list of T cell receptor beta chains from one sample in a study of shared clonotypes between healthy human individuals. Libraries were prepared by immunoSEQ multiplex PCR; TCRdb keeps only in-frame clonotypes and omits some of them. The sample lists some 580,000 clones; almost 97% were seen once. Source material: naive CD4+ T cells sorted from blood. The receptors shown here come from a woman aged 25 to 39 in good health. CDR3s include the opening cysteine and the closing phenylalanine or tryptophan. Each record gives: CDR3 protein, CDR3 DNA, D gene, J gene, V gene, clone size. D genes are given only for firm matches. The size field is filled for only some rows; it gives once, few, many or a size class.

CASSPLAGAEEQYF,TGCGCCAGCAGTCCTTTGGCGGGAGCAGAGGAGCAGTACTTC,TRBD2,TRBJ2-5,TRBV5-1,-
CASSLDQGQENTGELFF,TGTGCCAGCAGCTTAGATCAGGGGCAGGAGAACACCGGGGAGCTGTTTTTT,-,TRBJ2-2,TRBV11-3,-
CASSLGRNYEQYF,TGTGCCAGCAGCTTAGGACGGAACTACGAGCAGTACTTC,-,TRBJ2-7,TRBV11-2,once
CASRMHRDDSYEQYF,TGTGCCAGTAGGATGCACAGGGACGACTCCTACGAGCAGTACTTC,-,TRBJ2-7,TRBV19,once
CASSPRARLLQETQYF,TGTGCCAGCAGCCCACGTGCGCGACTCTTACAAGAGACCCAGTACTTC,-,TRBJ2-5,TRBV11-1,-
CASSEWNEQFF,TGTGCCAGCAGTGAATGGAATGAGCAGTTCTTC,-,TRBJ2-1,TRBV2,-
CSARMMVEQYF,TGCAGTGCTAGAATGATGGTCGAGCAGTACTTC,-,TRBJ2-7,TRBV20-1,-
CASQGGRTGKLFF,TGTGCCAGCCAGGGTGGAAGAACGGGAAAACTGTTTTTT,-,TRBJ1-4,TRBV27,-
CASSQAPTGSGNTIYF,TGCGCCAGCAGCCAAGCTCCGACGGGCTCTGGAAACACCATATATTTT,-,TRBJ1-3,TRBV4-1,-
CASSSIQGWDTDTQYF,TGTGCCAGCAGTTCCATACAGGGGTGGGACACAGATACGCAGTATTTT,TRBD1,TRBJ2-3,TRBV6-5,-
CASSLFAGVNNEQFF,TGTGCCAGCAGTTTATTCGCGGGAGTTAATAATGAGCAGTTCTTC,TRBD2,TRBJ2-1,TRBV27,-
CASSIDGVGAGANYEQYF,TGTGCCAGTAGTATAGATGGCGTTGGAGCGGGAGCTAATTACGAGCAGTACTTC,TRBD2,TRBJ2-7,TRBV19,-
CASSYSGAAYNEQFF,TGTGCCAGCAGCTATAGCGGGGCCGCCTACAATGAGCAGTTCTTC,TRBD2,TRBJ2-1,TRBV2,-
CASSQYRVGRKNTEAFF,TGCGCCAGCAGTCAATACAGGGTAGGGAGGAAGAACACTGAAGCTTTCTTT,-,TRBJ1-1,TRBV23-1,-
CASSLGTGSSEQYF,TGTGCCAGCAGCTTGGGGACAGGGTCGTCCGAGCAGTACTTC,TRBD1,TRBJ2-7,TRBV7-6,-
CASSVGGREDQPQHF,TGTGCCAGCAGCGTAGGGGGCAGGGAGGATCAGCCCCAGCATTTT,-,TRBJ1-5,TRBV9,-
CASRLQGSNQPQHF,TGTGCCAGCAGACTACAGGGTAGCAATCAGCCCCAGCATTTT,-,TRBJ1-5,TRBV28,-
CASSLEVNQPQHF,TGTGCCAGCAGTTTGGAAGTCAATCAGCCCCAGCATTTT,-,TRBJ1-5,TRBV28,-
CASSYSTSGHYNEQFF,TGTGCCAGCAGTTACTCGACTAGCGGACACTACAATGAGCAGTTCTTC,TRBD2,TRBJ2-1,TRBV6-5,-
CASSQDRGTSGYNEQFF,TGCGCCAGCAGCCAAGATAGGGGGACTAGCGGATACAATGAGCAGTTCTTC,TRBD2,TRBJ2-1,TRBV4-1,-
CASSTHAGGDYEQYF,TGTGCCAGCAGTACGCACGCGGGTGGAGACTACGAGCAGTACTTC,-,TRBJ2-7,TRBV28,-
CASSPPRRAGGPGYEQYF,TGTGCCAGCAGTCCCCCCCGGCGGGCGGGAGGTCCCGGCTACGAGCAGTACTTC,TRBD2,TRBJ2-7,TRBV28,-
CASSVGVGRVNTGELFF,TGTGCCAGCAGCGTAGGGGTGGGACGCGTAAACACCGGGGAGCTGTTTTTT,-,TRBJ2-2,TRBV9,-
CASSLGGAGLNEQFF,TGTGCCAGCAGCTTGGGGGGAGCGGGACTCAATGAGCAGTTCTTC,TRBD2,TRBJ2-1,TRBV5-4,-
CASSKVPDPTSGTYSSYNEQFF,TGTGCCAGCAGCAAAGTCCCGGACCCTACTAGCGGGACTTATAGCTCCTACAATGAGCAGTTCTTC,-,TRBJ2-1,TRBV21-1,-
CASSKDRDSYRHF,TGTGCCAGCAGTAAAGACCGGGACAGCTATCGGCATTTT,TRBD1,TRBJ1-5,TRBV6-1,-
CASSLAASGRTDTQYF,TGTGCCAGCAGCTTAGCGGCTAGCGGACGCACAGATACGCAGTATTTT,TRBD2,TRBJ2-3,TRBV7-2,-
CASRHPGTASSYEQYF,TGTGCCAGCAGACATCCCGGGACTGCAAGCTCCTACGAGCAGTACTTC,-,TRBJ2-7,TRBV27,-
CASSDMVNSNQPQHF,TGTGCCAGCAGTGATATGGTGAATAGCAATCAGCCCCAGCATTTT,-,TRBJ1-5,TRBV2,-